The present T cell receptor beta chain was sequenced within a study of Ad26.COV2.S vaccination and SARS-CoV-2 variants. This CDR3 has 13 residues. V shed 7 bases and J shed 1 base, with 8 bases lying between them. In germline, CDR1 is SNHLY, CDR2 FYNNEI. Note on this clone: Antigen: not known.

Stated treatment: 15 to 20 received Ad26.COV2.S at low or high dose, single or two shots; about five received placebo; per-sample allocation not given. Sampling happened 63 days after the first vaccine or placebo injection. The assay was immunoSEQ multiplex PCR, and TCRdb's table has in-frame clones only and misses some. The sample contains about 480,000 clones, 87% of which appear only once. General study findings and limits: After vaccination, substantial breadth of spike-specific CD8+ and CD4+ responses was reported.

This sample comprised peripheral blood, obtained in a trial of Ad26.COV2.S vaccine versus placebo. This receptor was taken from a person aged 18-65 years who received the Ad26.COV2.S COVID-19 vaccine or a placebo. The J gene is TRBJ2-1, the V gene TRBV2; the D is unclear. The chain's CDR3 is CASTGGSYNEQFF. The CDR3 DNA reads TGTGCCAGCACGGGCGGATCCTACAATGAGCAGTTCTTC.